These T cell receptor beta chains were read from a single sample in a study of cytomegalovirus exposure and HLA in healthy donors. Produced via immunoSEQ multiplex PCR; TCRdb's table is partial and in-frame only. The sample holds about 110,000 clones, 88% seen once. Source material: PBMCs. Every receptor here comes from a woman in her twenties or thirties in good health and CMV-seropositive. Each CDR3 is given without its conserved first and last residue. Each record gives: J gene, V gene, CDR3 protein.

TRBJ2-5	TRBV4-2	ASSQESGIGETQY
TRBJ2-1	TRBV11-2	ASSLGASGSVGVEF
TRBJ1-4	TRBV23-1	ASSHLRAGPTKTNEKLF
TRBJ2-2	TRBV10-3	AISEGAGGQSGELF
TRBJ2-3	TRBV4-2	ASSPTPMQGGYSTDTQY
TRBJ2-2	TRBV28	ASRKGGLRTGELF
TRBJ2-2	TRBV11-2	ASSSIRLVTAGELF
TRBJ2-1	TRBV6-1	ASSRLAGVTNEQF
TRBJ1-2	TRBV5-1	ASSYQGVGYT
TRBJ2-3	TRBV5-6	ASSLTSGGPQDTQY
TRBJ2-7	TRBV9	ASSVGRGGSEQY
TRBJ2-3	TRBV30	AWSAGTGTADTQY
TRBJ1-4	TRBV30	AWPGQGDPNEKLF
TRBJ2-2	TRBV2	ASSDVRAVNTGELF
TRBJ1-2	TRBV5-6	ASSPWTATYGYT
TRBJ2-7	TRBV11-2	ASSPRHTYEQY
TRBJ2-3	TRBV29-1	SATLAGGIDTQY
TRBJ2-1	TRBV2	ASREVAGLEVDEQF
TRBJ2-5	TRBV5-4	ASSLVGTAETQY
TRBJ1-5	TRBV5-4	ASSHQGPNQPQH
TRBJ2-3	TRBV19	ASSISADYTDTQY
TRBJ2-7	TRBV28	ASSRMASGSWSYEQY
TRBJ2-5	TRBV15	ATSRDPSGPSPQY
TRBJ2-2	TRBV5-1	ASSLGLAVNTGELF
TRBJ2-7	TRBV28	ASTKGGSATWGYEQY
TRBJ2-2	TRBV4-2	ASSQGPSGSNTGELF
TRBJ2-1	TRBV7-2	ASSLRQGPYNEQF
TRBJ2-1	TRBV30	AWSVGRTSGSREQF
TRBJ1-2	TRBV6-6	ASSREYGYT
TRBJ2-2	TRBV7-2	ASSKRHTNTGELF
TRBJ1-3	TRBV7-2	ASSPRGTVGGNTIY
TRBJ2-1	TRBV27	ASSLLGGSSYNEQF
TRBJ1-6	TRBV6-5	ASSYSGTTHSPLH
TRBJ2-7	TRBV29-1	SVEVPIRY
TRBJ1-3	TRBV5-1	ASSLTGTSGNTIY
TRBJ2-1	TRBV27	ASSLETGGYNEQF
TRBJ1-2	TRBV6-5	ASQGGNYGYT
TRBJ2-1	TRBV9	ASSVATATLISYNEQF
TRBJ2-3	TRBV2	ASSAESTDTQY
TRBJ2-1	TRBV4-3	ASSQETGTPFYNEQF